This T cell receptor beta chain is from a study of cytomegalovirus exposure and HLA in healthy donors. The CDR3 loop spans 14 amino acids. Trimming pared 4 bases from V and 1 base from J, leaving 10 bases between. Germline V CDR1 and CDR2: LNHDA, SQIVND (reference sequence). With 60 Vbeta and 13 Jbeta primers, the PCR was carried out. Method: immunoSEQ multiplex PCR; TCRdb's copy keeps in-frame clones and lacks some. The profile shows about 150,000 clones, approximately 80% of them singletons. The sequence came from a man aged 25-45 years in good health and CMV-seropositive. Material: PBMCs. The chain joins TRBV19 to TRBJ1-2, with a weak D call TRBD1 (6 bases). DNA for the CDR3: TGTGCCAGTAGTACAGGGGTTCTTAACTATGGCTACACCTTC. Amino acid sequence: CASSTGVLNYGYTF. The full variable domain, with the rest looked up from reference TRBV19 and TRBJ1-2, is DGGITQSPKYLFRKEGQNVTLSCEQNLNHDAMYWYRQDPGQGLRLIYYSQIVNDFQKGDIAEGYSVSREKKESFPLTVTSAQKNPTAFYLCASSTGVLNYGYTFGSGTRLTVV.